These T cell receptor beta chains were read from a single sample in a study of OX40 agonist ivuxolimab in advanced cancers. TCRdb's copy holds only in-frame clones and misses some; the assay was immunoSEQ multiplex PCR. The sample lists about 32,000 clones, more than 80% occurring once. The sample consisted of CD4+ or CD8+ T cells sorted from blood, taken in a trial of the OX40 agonist ivuxolimab. The origin of the receptors is an adult with an advanced solid tumor such as melanoma, head and neck, liver or kidney cancer. CDR3s include the opening cysteine and the closing phenylalanine or tryptophan. D genes are given only for firm matches. Clone size is stated in some rows and not others, as once, few, many or a class when expanded.

>.|TRBV9|.|TRBJ1-3|15
TGTGCCAGCAGCGTAGATGGGGCCTCTGGAAACACCATATATTTT
CASSVDGASGNTIYF
>once|TRBV7-3|.|TRBJ2-1|13
TGTGCCAGCAGCTTAACGGGGGAGAATGAGCAGTTCTTC
CASSLTGENEQFF
>.|TRBV7-9|.|TRBJ1-4|15
TGTGCCAGCAGCCGACAGACAGGCCTTAATGAAAAACTGTTTTTT
CASSRQTGLNEKLFF
>.|TRBV10-3|.|TRBJ1-5|13
TGTGCCATCAGTGAGTCTGGCACCCAGCCCCAGCATTTT
CAISESGTQPQHF
>few|TRBV9|.|TRBJ1-3|14
TGTGCCAGCAGCGTAGACGGCAGGGGCGGCACCATATATTTT
CASSVDGRGGTIYF
>.|TRBV19|TRBD1|TRBJ2-7|15
TGTGCCAGTAACCCGGGGACAGGGGGAACCTACGAGCAGTACTTC
CASNPGTGGTYEQYF
>.|TRBV29-1|.|TRBJ2-5|13
TGCAGCGTTGGACTTGTTATATCGGAGACCCAGTACTTC
CSVGLVISETQYF
>.|TRBV6-6|.|TRBJ2-1|13
TGTGCCAGCAGTTCCGGGACGCCACTTGAGCAGTTCTTC
CASSSGTPLEQFF
>.|TRBV18|TRBD1|TRBJ1-6|14
TGTGCCAGCTCACCGACAGGGGGCGGGTCACCCCTCCACTTT
CASSPTGGGSPLHF
>.|TRBV7-2|.|TRBJ1-1|15
TGTGCCAGCAGCTTAGCAACAGCCCAGGGCACTGAAGCTTTCTTT
CASSLATAQGTEAFF
>.|TRBV28|.|TRBJ1-2|14
TGTGCCAGCAGTTTACCCAGTCATCAGGGTGGCTACACCTTC
CASSLPSHQGGYTF
>.|TRBV11-2|.|TRBJ1-1|12
TGTGCCAGCAGCTTAGACAGGGACGAAGCTTTCTTT
CASSLDRDEAFF
>.|TRBV5-1|.|TRBJ2-7|13
TGCGCCAGCAGCTTGGGACAGAACTACGAGCAGTACTTC
CASSLGQNYEQYF
>.|TRBV11-1|.|TRBJ1-5|13
TGTGCCAGCAGCCTAAACAGGCAGCAGCCCCAGCATTTT
CASSLNRQQPQHF
>.|TRBV7-2|.|TRBJ2-2|15
TGTGCCAGCAGCTTATCAGCGCCGAACACCGGGGAGCTGTTTTTT
CASSLSAPNTGELFF
>.|TRBV18|.|TRBJ1-1|13
TGTGCCAGCTCATCCGACCGCTACACTGAAGCTTTCTTT
CASSSDRYTEAFF
>.|TRBV21-1|.|TRBJ1-2|13
TGTGCCAGCAGCAAATGTATCCTCTATGGCTACACCTTC
CASSKCILYGYTF
>once|TRBV28|TRBD1|TRBJ1-1|15
TGTGCCAGCATGGGAACAGGGGTGTCATTCACTGAAGCTTTCTTT
CASMGTGVSFTEAFF
>.|TRBV2|.|TRBJ2-3|14
TGTGCCAGCAGGCCCGAAGGCATCACAGATACGCAGTATTTT
CASRPEGITDTQYF
>.|TRBV4-1|TRBD1|TRBJ2-5|15
TGCGCCAGCAGCCGCAGGGACAGGAGCCAAGAGACCCAGTACTTC
CASSRRDRSQETQYF
>.|TRBV5-1|TRBD2|TRBJ2-3|16
TGCGCCAGCAGCGGACGGACTAGCGTACGCACAGATACGCAGTATTTT
CASSGRTSVRTDTQYF
>.|TRBV23-1|.|TRBJ1-1|13
TGCGCCACCCCCTGGGGTAGGGACACTGAAGCTTTCTTT
CATPWGRDTEAFF
>.|TRBV7-9|.|TRBJ2-7|14
TGTGCCAGCACCGCTTCGGGGTACTCCTACGAGCAGTACTTC
CASTASGYSYEQYF
>.|TRBV10-3|.|TRBJ2-7|13
TGTGCCATCAGGATGAACGGGTTGTTCGAGCAGTACTTC
CAIRMNGLFEQYF
>.|TRBV7-2|TRBD2|TRBJ2-7|16
TGTGCCAGCAGCTCGACCGGGACTAGCGGCTCCTACGAGCAGTACTTC
CASSSTGTSGSYEQYF
>.|TRBV5-4|TRBD1|TRBJ2-6|17
TGTGCCAGCAGCGGCGGACAGGTTTCCTCTGGGGCCAACGTCCTGACTTTC
CASSGGQVSSGANVLTF
>.|TRBV2|.|TRBJ2-2|14
TGTGCCAGCAAAGGTCCCCTTGGGACCGGGGAGCTGTTTTTT
CASKGPLGTGELFF
>.|TRBV7-3|.|TRBJ2-1|12
TGTGCCAGCAGCAACCCGGCCGGTGAGCAGTTCTTC
CASSNPAGEQFF
>.|TRBV10-2|TRBD1|TRBJ1-1|13
TGCGCCAGCAGTGAAGACAGGGGGTTAGAAGCTTTCTTT
CASSEDRGLEAFF
>.|TRBV11-3|TRBD1|TRBJ2-6|17
TGTGCCAGCAGCCCTGGACAGGGGACCTCTGGGGCCAACGTCCTGACTTTC
CASSPGQGTSGANVLTF
>.|TRBV25-1|.|TRBJ2-1|13
TGTGCCAGCAACGGGAATTCCTACAATGAGCAGTTCTTC
CASNGNSYNEQFF
>.|TRBV6-1|.|TRBJ1-6|13
TGTGCCAGCAAAGGGGAGGCTTTTTCACCCCTCCACTTT
CASKGEAFSPLHF
>.|TRBV21-1|.|TRBJ2-7|20
TGTGCCAGCAGCAAAGTCCGGGGTAGGAGCATTATAGAGTTCCCCTACGAGCAGTACTTC
CASSKVRGRSIIEFPYEQYF
>.|TRBV6-5|.|TRBJ1-4|15
TGTGCCAGCAGTTACTCGATGAGAAGGAATGAAAAACTGTTTTTT
CASSYSMRRNEKLFF
>.|TRBV6-5|.|TRBJ1-2|15
TGTGCCAGCAGGTTGGGTGGAGGGGGTAACTATGGCTACACCTTC
CASRLGGGGNYGYTF
>.|TRBV29-1|TRBD2|TRBJ2-7|14
TGCAGCGTCGCCCCTAGCGGGAGGAAATACGAGCAGTACTTC
CSVAPSGRKYEQYF
>.|TRBV7-9|.|TRBJ1-2|12
TGTGCCAGCAGCTTAAGGATGCGCGGCTACACCTTC
CASSLRMRGYTF
>.|TRBV30|.|TRBJ1-2|13
TGTGCCTGGAGTACAGCTAGACTCTATGGCTACACCTTC
CAWSTARLYGYTF
>.|TRBV4-2|.|TRBJ2-3|15
TGTGCCAGCAGCCGTCTGGGGGCCTCCACAGATACGCAGTATTTT
CASSRLGASTDTQYF
>.|TRBV2|TRBD1|TRBJ1-2|13
TGTGCCAGCAGGGGACAGCCTCTTTATGGCTACACCTTC
CASRGQPLYGYTF
>once|TRBV6-5|TRBD1|TRBJ1-2|13
TGTGCCAGCACCGAAAAACAGGGGGAGGGCTACACCTTC
CASTEKQGEGYTF
>few|TRBV5-1|TRBD1|TRBJ2-2|15
TGCGCCAGCAGCTTGTGGACAGGGTCGACCGGGGAGCTGTTTTTT
CASSLWTGSTGELFF
>.|TRBV27|TRBD2|TRBJ2-7|13
TGTGCCAGCAGTAGGCGGGAGGGCCGTGGGCAGTACTTC
CASSRREGRGQYF
>few|TRBV7-9|.|TRBJ1-1|14
TGTGCCAGCAGCTTAGCTGGGGCCCTGGGTCAGGCTTTCTTT
CASSLAGALGQAFF
>.|TRBV9|TRBD2|TRBJ2-7|15
TGTGCCCGCAGCGTAGGGGCGGGGGGGCCTGAAGAGCAGTACTTC
CARSVGAGGPEEQYF
>.|TRBV4-2|TRBD2|TRBJ2-7|16
TGTGCCAGCAGCCAAGCTAGCGGGAGGTTTTCCTACGAGCAGTACTTC
CASSQASGRFSYEQYF
>.|TRBV9|.|TRBJ1-4|16
TGTGCCAGCAGCCGAGGAGAAGGTGCAACTAATGAAAAACTGTTTTTT
CASSRGEGATNEKLFF
>.|TRBV7-3|.|TRBJ2-7|15
TGTGCCAGCAGCTCTACGCCAGTTCCTTACTACGAGCAGTACTTC
CASSSTPVPYYEQYF
>.|TRBV10-1|TRBD2|TRBJ2-2|16
TGCGCCAGCAGTGATTTTCTAGCGGGAGGTTCCGGGGAGCTGTTTTTT
CASSDFLAGGSGELFF
>.|TRBV4-3|TRBD2|TRBJ2-2|17
TGCGCCAGCAGCCAAGAGCAGCGGGGGGGGAACACCGGGGAGCTGTTTTTT
CASSQEQRGGNTGELFF
>.|TRBV7-2|.|TRBJ2-5|15
TGTGCCAGCAGCTCCTCCAGGACAAAAAGGGAGACCCAGTACTTC
CASSSSRTKRETQYF
>once|TRBV7-2|TRBD2|TRBJ2-4|16
TGTGCCAGCAGCTTAGCGGGGGGGTCATCCAAAAACATTCAGTACTTC
CASSLAGGSSKNIQYF
>once|TRBV4-2|TRBD2|TRBJ2-3|18
TGTGCCAGCAGCCGAGGTAGCGGGGGGGCCAAGCGGGTAGATACGCAGTATTTT
CASSRGSGGAKRVDTQYF
>.|TRBV9|.|TRBJ1-1|15
TGTGCCAGCGCCCAGTCCGGGTCCATGGCCACTGAAGCTTTCTTT
CASAQSGSMATEAFF
>.|TRBV6-5|.|TRBJ2-1|15
TGTGCCAGCCGCCGGGGAAGGGGAGCATCGATTGAGCAGTTCTTC
CASRRGRGASIEQFF
>.|TRBV7-9|.|TRBJ2-6|16
TGTGCCGGACGACCCCTCCAGACCTCTGGGGCCAACGTCCTGACTTTC
CAGRPLQTSGANVLTF
>few|TRBV15|.|TRBJ2-5|13
TGTGCCACCAGCAGAGATATACAAGAGACCCAGTACTTC
CATSRDIQETQYF
>.|TRBV5-1|TRBD1|TRBJ2-2|15
TGCGCCAGCAGCTTGCCAGGGGGGAACACCGGGGAGCTGTTTTTT
CASSLPGGNTGELFF
>.|TRBV2|TRBD1|TRBJ1-4|13
TGTGCCAGCAGCCGGGACAGAAATGAAAAACTGTTTTTT
CASSRDRNEKLFF
>once|TRBV6-5|.|TRBJ2-5|14
TGTGCCAGCAGTTCCCAGGGGGGACAAGAGACCCAGTACTTC
CASSSQGGQETQYF